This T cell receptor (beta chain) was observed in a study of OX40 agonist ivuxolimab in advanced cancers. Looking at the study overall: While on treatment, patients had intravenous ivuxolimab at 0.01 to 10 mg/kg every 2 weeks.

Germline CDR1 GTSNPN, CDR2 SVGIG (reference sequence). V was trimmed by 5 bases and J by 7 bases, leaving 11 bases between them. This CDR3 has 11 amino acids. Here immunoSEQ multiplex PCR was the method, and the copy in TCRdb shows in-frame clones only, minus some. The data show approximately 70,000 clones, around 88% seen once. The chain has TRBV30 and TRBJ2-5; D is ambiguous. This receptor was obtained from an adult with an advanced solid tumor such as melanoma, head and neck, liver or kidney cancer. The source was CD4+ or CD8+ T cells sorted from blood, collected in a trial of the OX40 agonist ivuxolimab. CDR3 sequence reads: CAWEQMGTQYF. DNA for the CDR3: TGTGCCTGGGAGCAGATGGGGACCCAGTACTTC.